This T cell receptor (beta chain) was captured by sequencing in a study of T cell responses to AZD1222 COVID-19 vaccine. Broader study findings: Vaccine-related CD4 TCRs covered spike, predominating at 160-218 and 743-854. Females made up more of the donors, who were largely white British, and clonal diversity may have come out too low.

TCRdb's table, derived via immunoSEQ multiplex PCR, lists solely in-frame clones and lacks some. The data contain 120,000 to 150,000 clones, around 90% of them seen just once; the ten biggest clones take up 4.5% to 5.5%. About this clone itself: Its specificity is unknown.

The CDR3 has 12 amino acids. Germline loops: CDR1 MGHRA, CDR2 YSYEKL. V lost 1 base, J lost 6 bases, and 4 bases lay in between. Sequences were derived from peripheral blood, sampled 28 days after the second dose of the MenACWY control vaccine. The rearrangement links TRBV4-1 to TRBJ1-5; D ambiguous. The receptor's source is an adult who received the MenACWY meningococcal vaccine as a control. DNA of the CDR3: TGCGCCAGCAGCCAAGCGGGTCAGCCCCAGCATTTT. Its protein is CASSQAGQPQHF.